Listed here are 11 T cell receptor beta chains from one sample, sequenced in a study of cytomegalovirus exposure and HLA in healthy donors. The PCR had 60 Vbeta and 13 Jbeta primers. The method was immunoSEQ multiplex PCR; TCRdb's version includes in-frame clones alone and lacks a portion of them. Among more than 95,000 clones listed, roughly 9.1% were seen once. Source material: PBMCs. These receptors were collected from a middle-aged man in good health and CMV-seropositive.

Notes on this clone: Distinct nucleotide sequences in the sample also encode this CDR3. The rearrangement uses TRBV5-4 and TRBJ2-2; D remains unclear. The V gene lost 0 bases and the J gene lost 4 bases, with 4 bases spanning the gap. The CDR3 length is 13 residues. Germline V lookup: CDR1 SGHNT, CDR2 YYREEE (reference sequence). CDR3 residues: CASSLAGTGELFF. In DNA form, the CDR3 reads TGTGCCAGCAGCTTGGCGGGCACCGGGGAGCTGTTTTTT.

The genes are TRBV4-1 and TRBJ1-2; no reliable D call. The CDR3 is 15 amino acids. Germline-derived CDR1 and CDR2 are MGHRA and YSYEKL. Between the trimmed V and J ends, which lost 0 bases and 1 base, there was a span of 9 bases. The CDR3 DNA sequence: TGCGCCAGCAGCCAAGATCGGAGCGGTAACTATGGCTACACCTTC. Translation gives CASSQDRSGNYGYTF.

V and J are TRBV5-6 and TRBJ1-5, with D unresolved. Germline V gene data show CDR1 as SGHDT and CDR2 as YYEEEE. Deletions cut 2 bases from V and 4 bases from J, with 13 bases between. The CDR3 runs to 15 residues. The CDR3 coding sequence is TGTGCCAGCAGCTTCGGGAGCAGTGGGAATCAGCCCCAGCATTTT. As protein: CASSFGSSGNQPQHF.

Regarding this clone: The same CDR3 arises from other DNA sequences in this sample as well. The chain links TRBV5-8 to TRBJ2-7, with 8 bases aligning to TRBD1. The CDR3 runs 13 residues. Germline trimming cut 3 bases from V and 7 bases from J; bases unmatched to any gene: 6. Germline CDR1 and CDR2: SGHTS and YDEGEE. In DNA form, the CDR3 reads TGTGCCAGCAGCTCGGGACAGGCGGGGGAGCAGTACTTC. Protein product: CASSSGQAGEQYF.

This clone occurred a few times. The V gene is TRBV7-6, the J gene TRBJ2-7; D ambiguous. This CDR3 region has 15 residues. V shed 2 bases and J shed 0 bases, with 11 bases lying between them. Germline CDR1 and CDR2: SGHVS and FNYEAQ. In DNA form, the CDR3 reads TGTGCCAGCAGCTTATATTCACAGATCTCCTACGAGCAGTACTTC. Its translation: CASSLYSQISYEQYF.

The chain joins TRBV29-1 to TRBJ2-2, with D perhaps matching TRBD2 (6 bases). Germline V gene lookup returns CDR1 SQVTM and CDR2 ANQGSEA. The CDR3 is made up of 14 amino acids. Trimming stripped 6 bases from V and 1 base from J, with 12 bases between. The CDR3 spells CSVKPGVNTGELFF. The CDR3 nucleotides read TGCAGCGTGAAACCGGGAGTGAACACCGGGGAGCTGTTTTTT.

This rearrangement joins TRBV18 to TRBJ1-1; 8 bases match TRBD1. CDR1 is KGHSH, CDR2 LQKENI, per germline. The CDR3 is made up of 16 amino acids. Trimming removed 6 bases from V and 0 bases from J; junction bases left unmatched: 9. The CDR3 here is CASSPSDRVLNTEAFF. The CDR3 nucleotides are TGTGCCAGCTCCCCTTCGGACAGGGTATTGAACACTGAAGCTTTCTTT.

The sample holds a few counts of this clone. The chain joins TRBV6-1 to TRBJ2-1; D may be TRBD1 (6 bases). V lost 4 bases and J 9 bases, leaving 19 bases between the germline ends. Germline lookup yields CDR1 MNHNS and CDR2 SASEGT. There are 15 residues in the CDR3. The chain's CDR3 is CASSGTRGKGGEQFF. The DNA of the CDR3 is TGTGCCAGCAGTGGGACAAGGGGGAAGGGCGGTGAGCAGTTCTTC.

This chain connects TRBV7-9 to TRBJ2-5, with TRBD2 matching 9 bases. The CDR3 spans 16 residues. The ends lost 5 bases at V and 7 bases at J; junction bases unmatched: 14. Germline CDR1 and CDR2: SEHNR and FQNEAQ (reference sequence). Written as DNA, the CDR3 is TGTGCCAGCAGCCCCGTTAGCGGGAGCCGCCCAGGGACCCAGTACTTC. Encoded protein: CASSPVSGSRPGTQYF.

The chain joins TRBV27 to TRBJ1-5; the match to TRBD1 covers 9 bases. The CDR3 spans 13 residues. The V and J ends lost 5 bases and 5 bases, in that order; junction bases with no gene match: 1. CDR1 and CDR2 (germline): MNHEY, SMNVEV (reference sequence). The chain's CDR3 is CASSGTGHQPQHF. CDR3 DNA: TGTGCCAGCAGTGGGACAGGGCATCAGCCCCAGCATTTT.

This clone was counted a few times. The chain employs TRBV4-2 and TRBJ2-3; 7 bases line up with TRBD1. The V gene end was trimmed by 4 bases and the J gene end by 4 bases; junction bases not matched to a gene: 8. The CDR3 spans 15 residues. The germline gives CDR1 LGHNA, CDR2 YNFKEQ. CDR3 bases: TGTGCCAGCAGCCCCCGGGACAGCGAGGCAGATACGCAGTATTTT. Translating gives CASSPRDSEADTQYF.